This T cell receptor (beta chain) was observed in a study of shared clonotypes between healthy human individuals. Study overall: Each donor's CD8 memory used one plate, CD8 naive two, each CD4 subset three.

Germline CDR1 SQVTM, CDR2 ANQGSEA. The CDR3 covers 13 residues. V shed 6 bases and J shed 10 bases, with 19 bases lying between them. Per the study methods: From ImmunoSEQ came sequences covering only the junction and carrying no quality scores, so filtering differed. Generated by immunoSEQ multiplex PCR, the TCRdb table keeps only in-frame clones and is missing some. D and trimming were read from the DNA, whereas the V and J calls and clone size are those reported in that table. The sample consists of 1.4 million or so clones, around 98.5% of them appearing once. The source of this sequence is a man between 25 and 39 years old in good health. Sequences were obtained from naive CD4+ T cells sorted from blood. Subset here: CD45RA+ positively selected. The chain has TRBV29-1 and TRBJ2-1; D remains unclear. The CDR3: CSVSFLRRREQFF. The DNA of the CDR3 is TGCAGCGTCTCCTTCCTTCGGCGGCGGGAGCAGTTCTTC.